The source of this TCR beta chain is a study of identifying expanded T cells in peripheral blood. Study outcomes and limitations: Differentially abundant clones: around 1.1 between replicates, about 16 at around 2 weeks, 19 to 20 at four. Across healthy donors, higher total template counts meant significantly greater approximately 2-week count variance.

The length of the CDR3 is 12 residues. Germline assignment: CDR1 MNHEY and CDR2 SVGAGI. Trimming cost V 8 bases and J 4 bases, with 11 bases left between them. For this clone: Its antigen is not identified.

The repertoire was sequenced with immunoSEQ multiplex PCR; TCRdb's copy has only in-frame clones and lacks some. The sample has tens of thousands of clones; roughly 84% are singletons. Healthy donors had no documented immune events, such as infections, while sampled. This rearrangement joins TRBV6-5 to TRBJ2-5, with D perhaps matching TRBD2 (6 bases). The sample consisted of blood. This TCR was recovered from a person between 18 and 75 years old in good health. CDR3 amino acids: CASQAEGETQYF. CDR3 in DNA: TGTGCCAGCCAGGCGGAGGGAGAGACCCAGTACTTC.